This T cell receptor (beta chain) was sequenced for a study of shared clonotypes between healthy human individuals. In regard to this clone: Its antigen remains unknown.

Assay execution proceeded at the deep level. The data were produced by immunoSEQ multiplex PCR, yet TCRdb's version contains in-frame clones alone and is incomplete. Seen here are 700,000 or so clones, more than 70% observed once, and the top ten hold 1.8%. Overall study results and limits: Naive subsets generally had larger estimated richness than memory subsets.

The TCR comes from a woman aged 25 to 39 in good health. Specimen: memory CD4+ T cells sorted from blood. The subset was: CD45RA-negative fraction.

DNA for the CDR3: TGTGCCAGCAGCCCCCCCAGGTGGAACACTGAAGCTTTCTTT. Its protein is CASSPPRWNTEAFF. The chain joins TRBV7-8 to TRBJ1-1; D gene uncertain. Germline values: CDR1 SGHVS, CDR2 FQNEAQ. The V and J ends lost 5 bases and 1 base respectively, with 11 bases between them. CDR3 length: 14 amino acids.